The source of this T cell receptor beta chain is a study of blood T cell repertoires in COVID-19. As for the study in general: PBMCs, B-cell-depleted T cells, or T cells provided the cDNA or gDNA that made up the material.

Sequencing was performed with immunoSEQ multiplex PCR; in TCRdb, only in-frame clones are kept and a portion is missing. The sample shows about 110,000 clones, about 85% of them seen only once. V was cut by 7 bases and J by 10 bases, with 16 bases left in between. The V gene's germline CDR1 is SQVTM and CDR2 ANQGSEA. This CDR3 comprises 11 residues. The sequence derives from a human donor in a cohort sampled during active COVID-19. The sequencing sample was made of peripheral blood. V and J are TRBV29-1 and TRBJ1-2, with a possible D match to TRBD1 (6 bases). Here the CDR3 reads CSARLTGSYTF. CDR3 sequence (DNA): TGCAGCGCGCGGTTAACAGGGTCCTACACCTTC.